The rows below give T cell receptor beta chains drawn from one sample of a study of cytomegalovirus exposure and HLA in healthy donors. Produced via immunoSEQ multiplex PCR; TCRdb's table is partial and in-frame only. This table holds 45,000 or so clones, approximately 94% found once. What was sequenced was PBMCs. The receptor set was obtained from a woman under 30 in good health and CMV-seronegative. Each CDR3 is given with its conserved first and last residue. D genes are given only for firm matches. For some rows the clone size is stated as once, few or many, or as a class when expanded; others skip it.

.	TRBV4-1	.	TRBJ1-5	TGCGCCAGCAGCCAAGATCGTAGCAATCAGCCCCAGCATTTT	CASSQDRSNQPQHF
.	TRBV11-3	.	TRBJ2-2	TGTGCCAGCAGCTCCCAAATGACCGGGGAGCTGTTTTTT	CASSSQMTGELFF
.	TRBV6-8	TRBD2	TRBJ2-7	TGTGCCAGCATTCCAACCGGGACTAGCGGGAGGGCCCGGCCCCACGAGCAGTACTTC	CASIPTGTSGRARPHEQYF
.	TRBV19	.	TRBJ2-3	TGTGCCAGTAGATCCCGGACGGGAGCTAGAGATACGCAGTATTTT	CASRSRTGARDTQYF
.	TRBV6-5	TRBD1	TRBJ2-2	TGTGCCAGCAGTTCCCGAGACAGGGAAGCCGGGGAGCTGTTTTTT	CASSSRDREAGELFF
.	TRBV7-3	.	TRBJ1-2	TGTGCCAGCAGTGGGGGGGACTATGGCTACACCTTC	CASSGGDYGYTF
.	TRBV5-1	TRBD2	TRBJ2-4	TGCGCCAGCAGCTCCACCTGGGAGGGAGCTCAGTACTTC	CASSSTWEGAQYF
.	TRBV28	TRBD2	TRBJ2-3	TGTGCCAGCAGTTTTCCTAGCGGGGGGAGGACAGATACGCAGTATTTT	CASSFPSGGRTDTQYF
.	TRBV11-2	TRBD2	TRBJ2-5	TGTGCCAGCAGCTTCGGGACTAGCGGGTCCCAAGAGACCCAGTACTTC	CASSFGTSGSQETQYF
.	TRBV19	TRBD2	TRBJ2-1	TGTGCCAGTAGGACTAGCGGGGTGCAAAATGAGCAGTTCTTC	CASRTSGVQNEQFF
.	TRBV10-3	.	TRBJ2-1	TGTGCCATCAGTGACGTGGATCTAGACGAAGGAGAGCAGTTCTTC	CAISDVDLDEGEQFF
.	TRBV5-1	.	TRBJ1-2	TGCGCCAGCAGCTTGAGGCCATCAGGGGATCGGGGTGGCTACACCTTC	CASSLRPSGDRGGYTF
.	TRBV4-1	TRBD1	TRBJ1-6	TGCGCCAGCAGTCCAGCCGGGACAGGGGGAAATTCACCCCTCCACTTT	CASSPAGTGGNSPLHF
.	TRBV7-8	TRBD2	TRBJ2-2	TGTGCCAGCAGCTTAGGGACTAGCAACACCGGGGAGCTGTTTTTT	CASSLGTSNTGELFF
.	TRBV28	.	TRBJ2-7	TGTGCCAGCAGTCCATCCGCGGGCTCCTACGAGCAGTACTTC	CASSPSAGSYEQYF
.	TRBV11-2	TRBD2	TRBJ2-1	TGTGCCAGCAGCACAACATATAGCGGGGGCGGCAATGAGCAGTTCTTC	CASSTTYSGGGNEQFF
.	TRBV28	.	TRBJ2-7	TGTGCCAGCAGTTTAGGGGACGGGAGTATGAGATACGAGCAGTACTTC	CASSLGDGSMRYEQYF
.	TRBV6-6	TRBD2	TRBJ2-1	TGTGCCAGCAGTTACGAAGCGGGAGACACCTACAATGAGCAGTTCTTC	CASSYEAGDTYNEQFF
.	TRBV28	.	TRBJ1-1	TGTGCCAGCAGTTCATACAGGATCGAAGCTTTCTTT	CASSSYRIEAFF
.	TRBV28	TRBD1	TRBJ1-5	TGTGCCAGCAGTCGCCCCTGGGACAGAGCTTATAGCAATCAGCCCCAGCATTTT	CASSRPWDRAYSNQPQHF
.	TRBV5-4	TRBD1	TRBJ1-6	TGTGCCAGCAGCCCGGGACAGGTGGAATCACCCCTCCACTTT	CASSPGQVESPLHF
.	TRBV30	TRBD1	TRBJ2-7	TGTGCCTGGACCTCGGGACAGGGCCCCTACGAGCAGTACTTC	CAWTSGQGPYEQYF
.	TRBV2	.	TRBJ2-2	TGTGCCAGCAGTTATGGAGGCAGGGGGGCCGGGGAGCTGTTTTTT	CASSYGGRGAGELFF
once	TRBV28	.	TRBJ1-1	TGTGCCAGCAGTTTTCAGGGCACTGAAGCTTTCTTT	CASSFQGTEAFF
once	TRBV18	TRBD2	TRBJ2-3	TGTGCCAGCTCACCTAAATCTGCTAGCGGGAGTAAAGATACGCAGTATTTT	CASSPKSASGSKDTQYF
once	TRBV7-6	.	TRBJ2-3	TGTGCCAGCAGCCCTATGACTAGCACAGATACGCAGTATTTT	CASSPMTSTDTQYF
.	TRBV6-4	TRBD1	TRBJ1-1	TGTGCCAGCAGGGACGGGACAGGGAACACTGAAGCTTTCTTT	CASRDGTGNTEAFF
.	TRBV27	.	TRBJ1-5	TGTGCCAGCAGCCCCCGGGTGAGGACAGATAGCAATCAGCCCCAGCATTTT	CASSPRVRTDSNQPQHF
.	TRBV30	.	TRBJ1-5	TGTGCCTGGAGTACTCGGACATTTAGCAATCAGCCCCAGCATTTT	CAWSTRTFSNQPQHF
.	TRBV28	TRBD1	TRBJ2-1	TGTGCCAGCAGTTTAGGAGGGACAGGGGGATTGAATGAGCAGTTCTTC	CASSLGGTGGLNEQFF
.	TRBV7-9	TRBD2	TRBJ2-5	TGTGCCAGCAGCCGGACTAGCGGGATGGAAGAGACCCAGTACTTC	CASSRTSGMEETQYF
.	TRBV2	TRBD1	TRBJ2-1	TGTGCCAGCAGTCCTGGGACAGGGGCCCACAATGAGCAGTTCTTC	CASSPGTGAHNEQFF
.	TRBV19	.	TRBJ1-2	TGTGCCAGTAGTGTCGGGCCAAGGGAGGGCTACACCTTC	CASSVGPREGYTF
.	TRBV5-4	TRBD1	TRBJ1-2	TGTGCCAGCAGCTTGGTGACAGGGAATGGCTACACCTTC	CASSLVTGNGYTF
.	TRBV30	TRBD1	TRBJ1-1	TGTGCCTGGAGTAAAGGGACAGGGTGGGTGAACACTGAAGCTTTCTTT	CAWSKGTGWVNTEAFF
.	TRBV10-1	.	TRBJ2-3	TGCGCCAGCAGTACAGGGATAACCCTCACAGATACGCAGTATTTT	CASSTGITLTDTQYF
.	TRBV19	TRBD1	TRBJ1-5	TGTGCCAGTAGTGGCGGGACAGGGAGTAATCAGCCCCAGCATTTT	CASSGGTGSNQPQHF
.	TRBV6-6	.	TRBJ1-5	TGTGCCAGCAGCTATGGGTCAAGGAGTCAGCCCCAGCATTTT	CASSYGSRSQPQHF
once	TRBV5-6	TRBD1	TRBJ1-4	TGTGCCAGCAGCATAGCTACAGGGGCCACCGAAAAACTGTTTTTT	CASSIATGATEKLFF
.	TRBV7-6	TRBD1	TRBJ1-1	TGTGCCAGCAGCCCGATTCCCTCGACAGGGGGGGCGGCTTTCTTT	CASSPIPSTGGAAFF
.	TRBV7-3	TRBD1	TRBJ1-1	TGTGCCAGCAGCTTCCCCGGGACAGCTTACACTGAAGCTTTCTTT	CASSFPGTAYTEAFF
once	TRBV4-1	.	TRBJ2-2	TGCGCCAGCAGCCAAGGAAGGGGGACGAACACCGGGGAGCTGTTTTTT	CASSQGRGTNTGELFF
.	TRBV6-5	TRBD2	TRBJ2-1	TGTGCCAGCAGTTACTTGGGGGGGGAGTTCTTC	CASSYLGGEFF
.	TRBV13	TRBD2	TRBJ2-3	TGTGCCAGCAGCTTGGGGACTAGCGGGGGGCTAGACACAGATACGCAGTATTTT	CASSLGTSGGLDTDTQYF
.	TRBV29-1	.	TRBJ2-7	TGCAGCGTTGAATCAGTTACCACCTACGAGCAGTACTTC	CSVESVTTYEQYF
.	TRBV5-1	.	TRBJ1-4	TGCGCCAGCAGCAGAAGACAGGACGATAATGAAAAACTGTTTTTT	CASSRRQDDNEKLFF
.	TRBV5-1	.	TRBJ2-7	TGCGCCAGCAGGGCTAGTGGCTCCTACGAGCAGTACTTC	CASRASGSYEQYF
.	TRBV7-2	.	TRBJ2-3	TGTGCCAGCAGCTCCGTCTACTACACAGATACGCAGTATTTT	CASSSVYYTDTQYF
.	TRBV28	TRBD1	TRBJ2-7	TGTGCCACAGGGGGTCTGGCCTACGAGCAGTACTTC	CATGGLAYEQYF
.	TRBV19	TRBD2	TRBJ2-5	TGTGCCAGTAGTATAACCGGGAGGGCCACAGAGACCCAGTACTTC	CASSITGRATETQYF
.	TRBV28	TRBD1	TRBJ1-1	TGTGCCAGCAGCCTGGACAGGCAGAAAACTGAAGCTTTCTTT	CASSLDRQKTEAFF
.	TRBV2	.	TRBJ2-7	TGTGCCAGCCGGACAATGGCAATGGACGAGCAGTACTTC	CASRTMAMDEQYF
.	TRBV20-1	.	TRBJ1-2	TGCAGTGCTCAACAGGGTTACGGCTACACCTTC	CSAQQGYGYTF
.	TRBV28	TRBD2	TRBJ2-7	TGTGCCAGCGTTACTAGCGGTAAAACCTACGAGCAGTACTTC	CASVTSGKTYEQYF
.	TRBV19	.	TRBJ1-1	TGTGCCAGTAGTATAGATAAGCGTAACACTGAAGCTTTCTTT	CASSIDKRNTEAFF
.	TRBV9	TRBD2	TRBJ2-1	TGTGCCAGCAGCGTAGGAATCAGCGGGGGGTTCTCCGGTGAGCAGTTCTTC	CASSVGISGGFSGEQFF
.	TRBV18	TRBD1	TRBJ1-5	TGTGCCAGCTCACCACGTCACAGGGGCATAGGCAATCAGCCCCAGCATTTT	CASSPRHRGIGNQPQHF